This TCR beta chain stems from a study of blood T cell repertoires in COVID-19. For the study at large: From T cells, B-cell-depleted T cells, or PBMCs came the material, which was cDNA or gDNA.

V was clipped by 4 bases and J by 3 bases; unmatched bases: 14. Germline V gene lookup returns CDR1 MGHRA and CDR2 YSYEKL. The CDR3 has 18 residues. Original processing notes: Counts of nucleated cells, estimated from reference gene primer amplification, were obtained. Profiled with immunoSEQ multiplex PCR; TCRdb holds only in-frame clones, not every one. That table supplies the V and J calls and clone size; D and trimming were determined from the DNA. The sample has about 250,000 clones, roughly 86% seen once. The sample taken for sequencing was peripheral blood. The receptor was derived from a woman aged 55-70 years who had recovered from COVID-19. This chain links TRBV4-1 with TRBJ2-3; 9 bases map to TRBD2. CDR3 loop: CASSPRPGLAGGTDTQYF. DNA of the CDR3: TGCGCCAGCAGCCCCCGACCGGGACTAGCTGGAGGGACAGATACGCAGTATTTT.